This entry features one TCR beta chain sequence. The specificity of this receptor is unknown. Base qualities are not provided; no much larger clone lies one nucleotide away. The library was prepared using the immunoSEQ multiplex PCR assay. TCR beta CDR3 sequencing was performed on DNA from the cultured, isolated CD4+ T cells. On the study's bioinformatics: The analysis removed non-productive TCR sequences, trimmed reads to the CDR3 region, and retained only CDR3s that were 7 or more amino acids long. Antigen-specific clonotypes were identified using the MANAFEST web app by comparison of expansion in peptide wells against reference cultures. To count as positive, a clone had to show expansion at FDR<0.05 compared with the reference and with all other wells, an odds ratio above 5, and a frequency above 0.1% in two replicate wells. Clonotypes significantly expanded in SARS-CoV-2 spike wells and in at least one common cold coronavirus spike condition were defined as cross-reactive. CDR3 similarity was assessed by Levenshtein distance using the stringdist R package, and unrooted trees were constructed with ape in R 3.6.1. TCRdb mirrors the immuneACCESS table, restricted to in-frame sequences. Some clones are absent from its copies; in checked studies, under half trace to an unresolved V gene, and the reason for the others is unknown. From that table come the V and J calls and clone size; the DNA was used to work out D and trimming. This sample lists 13,000 to 15,000 clones; roughly 72% were detected once. Of the sample, roughly 9.7% falls within the top ten clones.

The CDR3 holds 13 amino acids from the cysteine to the phenylalanine. The only DNA kept is the CDR3, 39 bases in frame from the first base. Germline trimming: 2 bases from V, 8 bases from J; junction bases outside gene matches: 5. This entry comes from a study of vaccination effects on CD4 cells after COVID-19 (dated by TCRdb to about 2022). General notes on the study: Across the study, the median time from the second dose to post-vaccine sampling was 72 days (range 14 to 241). Cultures from other donors in the study were sequenced using the Oncomine TCR Beta short-read assay on an Illumina iSeq 100. The full study included over 8 COVID-19 convalescent patients and several SARS-CoV-2-naive healthy vaccine recipients. SARS-CoV-2 spike-specific CD4+ TCR repertoires from before and after mRNA vaccination were compared in COVID-19 convalescent patients and in infection-naive vaccine recipients. General conclusions and limits of the study: Marked clonal contraction was observed in both infection-induced and vaccine-induced clones at late post-vaccination timepoints, consistent with waning T cell responses. The study was limited by a small number of convalescent patients and lacked early post-infection timepoints. Among healthy vaccine recipients, nearly all vaccine-induced clones were SARS-CoV-2 mono-reactive, and only 1 of 255 was cross-reactive with common cold coronaviruses.

The ViraFEST assay stimulated PBMC with viral peptide pools and then used TCR sequencing to identify antigen-specific CD4+ T cell clonotypes by expansion. After 10 days of culture, CD4+ T cells were isolated with the EasySep CD4+ T cell isolation kit. Two doses of either the BNT162b2 or the mRNA-1273 mRNA SARS-CoV-2 vaccine were administered to participants. The absence of prior SARS-CoV-2 infection in healthy vaccine recipients was confirmed by negative nucleocapsid antibodies before and after vaccination. A few million PBMC per well were cultured with approximately 10 ug/ml peptides in IMDM containing around 5.3% human AB serum, around 10 IU/ml IL-2 and gentamicin. Half of the culture medium was replaced with fresh IL-2-containing medium on days 3 and 7. Unless otherwise noted, each peptide stimulation condition was cultured in triplicate wells. Using Ficoll-Paque Plus gradient centrifugation, PBMC were separated from whole blood and then either used fresh or cryopreserved at -140C. The overlapping peptide pools covered the spike proteins of SARS-CoV-2 as well as those of the common cold coronaviruses HCoV-NL63, HCoV-OC43 and HCoV-229E. Genomic DNA was extracted from cultured CD4+ T cells with the QIAamp micro DNA kit.

The receptor comes from a human donor who received a COVID-19 vaccine. The chain is assembled from TRBV12-3 or TRBV12-4 and TRBJ1-1, and TRBD1 matches 7 of the central bases. The material sequenced was CD4+ T cells from PBMCs cultured with SARS-CoV-2 spike peptides, taken after COVID-19 vaccination. Per the publication, the cell subset or site label means: SARS-CoV-2 spike overlapping peptide pool stimulation. Here the CDR3 is given as CASSLRQGGEAFF. The DNA reads as follows: TGTGCCAGCAGTTTAAGGCAGGGGGGAGAAGCTTTCTTT.